The next 6 T cell receptor beta chains were all read from a single sample in a study of blood T cell repertoires in COVID-19. TCRdb's table, derived via immunoSEQ multiplex PCR, lists solely in-frame clones and lacks some. Of about 270,000 clones in the sample, roughly 80% are singletons; the top ten hold around a tenth. Specimen: peripheral blood. The receptors were sampled from a woman in her fifties or sixties who had recovered from COVID-19.

The chain uses TRBV15 and TRBJ1-6; D is unresolved. CDR1 and CDR2 from the germline V gene are LNHNV and YYDKDF (reference sequence). The CDR3 is 15 amino acids. Trimming left V 1 base short and J 13 bases short, with 17 bases between. The CDR3: CATSRVLSWEAPLHF. The CDR3 bases are TGTGCCACCAGCAGAGTCTTGTCTTGGGAGGCCCCCCTCCACTTT. Full variable domain (missing parts from reference TRBV15 and TRBJ1-6): DAMVIQNPRYQVTQFGKPVTLSCSQTLNHNVMYWYQQKSSQAPKLLFHYYDKDFNNEADTPDNFQSRRPNTSFCFLDIRSPGLGDTAMYLCATSRVLSWEAPLHFGNGTRLTVT.

V gene TRBV6-2 or TRBV6-3 combines with J gene TRBJ2-7; TRBD2 might be the D (5 bases). The CDR3 is made up of 14 amino acids. Germline-derived CDR1 and CDR2 are MNHEY and SVGEGT. The V end was cut by 4 bases, the J end by 3 bases, with 13 bases between. In DNA, the CDR3 is TGTGCCAGCAGTTGGAGGAATGGCCTCTACGAGCAGTACTTC. Translated: CASSWRNGLYEQYF.

V is TRBV5-4 and J is TRBJ2-5; 10 nucleotides match TRBD1. Germline CDR1 and CDR2: SGHNT and YYREEE (reference sequence). J was trimmed by 4 bases and V by 0 bases; bases with no gene match: 9. CDR3 length: 17 residues. The CDR3, as DNA: TGTGCCAGCAGCTTGGGACAGGGGGCCGCGGATCGAGAGACCCAGTACTTC. Translation: CASSLGQGAADRETQYF.

CDR3 DNA: TGTGCCTGGAGTAGCGGGACAACAGATACGCAGTATTTT. Translation: CAWSSGTTDTQYF. The gene calls are TRBV30 and TRBJ2-3; D is possibly TRBD2 (7 bases). The V end lost 2 bases, the J end lost 3 bases, and 9 bases lay between the germline ends. Germline values: CDR1 GTSNPN, CDR2 SVGIG (reference sequence). The CDR3 has 13 amino acids.

The chain employs TRBV5-4 and TRBJ2-3, with 10 nucleotides matching TRBD2. With V trimmed by 5 bases and J by 7 bases, 7 bases remained unmatched. CDR1 and CDR2 from the germline V gene are SGHNT and YYREEE (reference sequence). This CDR3 contains 14 residues. The CDR3 DNA follows: TGTGCCAGCAGGAGCGGGGGGGAGAGATATACGCAGTATTTT. Amino acids: CASRSGGERYTQYF.

The chain joins TRBV7-8 to TRBJ2-5; no definite D call. The V end lost 5 bases, the J end lost 2 bases, and 9 bases lay between the germline ends. The CDR3 runs to 13 residues. CDR1 and CDR2 from the germline V gene are SGHVS and FQNEAQ. Here the CDR3 reads CASSRARQETQYF. DNA of the CDR3: TGTGCCAGCAGCCGAGCGAGGCAAGAGACCCAGTACTTC.